One and the same sample provided the 15 T cell receptor beta chains below, sequenced in a study of blood T cell repertoires in COVID-19. Produced via immunoSEQ multiplex PCR; TCRdb's table is partial and in-frame only. The data contain under 85,000 clones, 82% of them singletons. The sample was peripheral blood. Receptor source: a human donor in a cohort sampled during active COVID-19.

This chain links TRBV3-1 (or the pseudogene TRBV3-2) with TRBJ1-1, with 7 bases that match TRBD1. Germline CDR1 LGHDT, CDR2 YNNKEL (reference sequence). This CDR3 region has 11 residues. V lost 6 bases and J lost 12; bases outside the gene matches: 7. This chain's CDR3 is CASSRQGRSFF. Here the CDR3 DNA reads TGTGCCAGCAGTCGACAGGGTAGGTCTTTCTTT.

V and J are TRBV6-1 and TRBJ1-6; D may be TRBD1 (5 bases). The germline V gene has CDR1 MNHNS and CDR2 SASEGT. The CDR3 spans 14 residues. The V end lost 1 base, the J end lost 8 bases, and 9 bases lay between the germline ends. The CDR3 protein is CASSEVGAHSPLHF. In DNA form, the CDR3 reads TGTGCCAGCAGTGAAGTAGGGGCGCATTCACCCCTCCACTTT.

CDR3 loop: CAWSVQGQPQHF. CDR3 sequence (DNA): TGTGCCTGGAGTGTACAGGGACAGCCCCAGCATTTT. This chain joins TRBV30 and TRBJ1-5; TRBD1 might be the D (6 bases). Germline lookup yields CDR1 GTSNPN and CDR2 SVGIG (reference sequence). CDR3 size: 12 residues. V was clipped by 0 bases and J by 7 bases, with 7 bases between them.

The CDR3 DNA sequence: TGCGCCAGCAACAAAGAAGGGGAGCCCCAGCATTTT. It specifies CASNKEGEPQHF. The rearrangement uses TRBV4-1 and TRBJ1-5; D may be TRBD1 (5 bases). The CDR3 length is 12 residues. Deletions cut 7 bases from V and 8 bases from J, with 12 bases between. Germline assignment: CDR1 MGHRA and CDR2 YSYEKL.

This clone has just one count. The rearrangement joins TRBV6-6 to TRBJ2-5; D call uncertain. Germline V CDR1 and CDR2: MNHNY, SVGAGI (reference sequence). The CDR3 contains 12 residues. Between the trimmed V and J ends, which lost 5 bases and 4 bases, there was a span of 8 bases. As DNA, the CDR3 is TGTGCCAGCAGTACCACCGGAGAGACCCAGTACTTC. Its protein is CASSTTGETQYF.

The J gene is TRBJ2-1, the V gene TRBV12-2; TRBD2, the table's D call, lacks a check against the DNA. TRBV12-2 corresponds to a pseudogene. The CDR3 sequence is 17 residues long. CDR3 loop: CASHPGTSGGIYNEQFF. The DNA for the CDR3 is TGTGCAAGTCACCCCGGGACTAGCGGGGGGATTTACAATGAGCAGTTCTTC.

The chain employs TRBV7-2 and TRBJ1-6; 7 bases fit TRBD1. The CDR3 covers 15 residues. J lost 14 bases, V lost 4 bases, and 14 bases had no gene match. In germline, CDR1 is SGHTA, CDR2 FQGNSA. The CDR3 coding sequence is TGTGCCAGCAGCTCGGTAGCAGGGGGTTACAAGGCCCTCCACTTT. Translated, it gives CASSSVAGGYKALHF.

The CDR3 region is CASSQEGSGGDTQYF. CDR3 bases: TGCGCCAGCAGCCAAGAAGGTAGCGGGGGTGATACGCAGTATTTT. This chain joins TRBV4-1 and TRBJ2-3; TRBD2 aligns across 9 bases. CDR1 MGHRA and CDR2 YSYEKL come from the germline V gene. V was pared by 0 bases and J by 6 bases, with 4 bases of the junction left unmatched. This CDR3 has 15 amino acids.

V usage is TRBV4-2 and J usage is TRBJ1-1, with D tentatively TRBD1 (6 bases). Germline values: CDR1 LGHNA, CDR2 YNFKEQ. The CDR3 runs to 17 residues. V was shortened by 2 bases and J by 1 base, with 17 bases between the two germline ends. The CDR3 region has the DNA TGTGCCAGCAGCCAAAGGTATGGGGGCTCTGGGAACACTGAAGCTTTCTTT. Protein sequence: CASSQRYGGSGNTEAFF.

The chain employs TRBV2 and TRBJ2-5, with 7 bases matching TRBD2. The CDR3 covers 14 residues. With 5 bases clipped from V and 1 base from J, the junction kept 4 bases outside the gene matches. The V gene's germline CDR1 is SNHLY and CDR2 FYNNEI. The CDR3 DNA reads as TGTGCCAGCAGTTTAACGGGGGGCCAAGAGACCCAGTACTTC. Translation gives CASSLTGGQETQYF.

The rearrangement joins TRBV12-3 or TRBV12-4 to TRBJ2-5; D remains unclear. CDR3 size: 11 residues. With 5 bases removed from V and 4 bases from J, the gap between germline ends came to 5 bases. The chain's CDR3 is CASSLRETQYF. The DNA for the CDR3 is TGTGCCAGCAGTCTGCGAGAGACCCAGTACTTC.

The rearrangement uses TRBV2 and TRBJ2-2, with 9 bases identical to TRBD2. CDR1 and CDR2 from the germline V gene are SNHLY and FYNNEI. V gave up 8 bases and J gave up 4 bases; unmatched junction bases: 8. This CDR3 is 15 amino acids long. For the CDR3, the DNA is TGTGCCAGCTCTGGGCTAGCGGGGACCACCGGGGAGCTGTTTTTT. Protein sequence: CASSGLAGTTGELFF.

This clone has just one count. This rearrangement joins TRBV6-5 to TRBJ2-7; possible D gene TRBD1, 6 bases. The CDR3 contains 15 residues. Per the germline V gene, CDR1 is MNHEY and CDR2 is SVGAGI. Trimming shortened V by 6 bases and J by 3 bases, and 18 bases separated the two germline ends. In nucleotides, the CDR3 is TGTGCCAGCAGAAATTCCGGGACACCACTCTACGAGCAGTACTTC. This sequence encodes CASRNSGTPLYEQYF.

The chain combines TRBV5-1 with TRBJ2-2; D is undetermined. Trimming pared 5 bases from V and 1 base from J, leaving 12 bases between. This CDR3 spans 15 amino acids. Germline V lookup: CDR1 SGHRS, CDR2 YFSETQ. CDR3 sequence reads: CASRLTRWNTGELFF. CDR3 in DNA: TGCGCCAGCAGACTGACGCGGTGGAACACCGGGGAGCTGTTTTTT.

The chain links TRBV28 to TRBJ2-7, with TRBD1 matching 9 bases. The CDR3 spans 15 residues. Germline V gene data show CDR1 as MDHEN and CDR2 as SYDVKM. After removal of 7 bases from V and 1 base from J, the junction contained 8 bases not matched to a gene. In DNA, the CDR3 is TGTGCCAGCAACCCATCCGGGACAGGGTCCTACGAGCAGTACTTC. Translated, it gives CASNPSGTGSYEQYF.